A single sample gave rise to the 18 T cell receptor beta chains below, sequenced in a study of blood T cell repertoires in COVID-19. The method was immunoSEQ multiplex PCR; TCRdb's version includes in-frame clones alone and lacks a portion of them. The sample shows about 310,000 clones, around 90% of them seen only once. Sequences were obtained from PBMCs or T cells enriched from blood (not recorded which). These receptors were taken from a woman aged 18-29 years who had recovered from COVID-19.

The rearrangement uses TRBV28 and TRBJ2-3; 11 bases line up with TRBD2. CDR1 and CDR2 from the germline V gene are MDHEN and SYDVKM. This CDR3 spans 17 amino acids. V lost 5 bases and J lost 5; bases outside the gene matches: 12. CDR3 coding DNA: TGTGCCAGCAGTGAGGGGGATAGCGGGAGGGCCGGAGATACGCAGTATTTT. Protein sequence: CASSEGDSGRAGDTQYF.

The rearrangement links TRBV7-9 to TRBJ2-1, with 10 bases matching TRBD2. V was pared by 3 bases and J by 8 bases, with 7 bases of the junction left unmatched. Germline CDR1 is SEHNR and CDR2 is FQNEAQ (reference sequence). The CDR3 has 15 residues. DNA for the CDR3: TGTGCCAGCAGCTTCGAACTAGCGGGAATCGATGAGCAGTTCTTC. Its protein product is CASSFELAGIDEQFF.

The genes are TRBV5-4 and TRBJ2-5; D uncertain. The germline CDR1 and CDR2 sequences are SGHNT and YYREEE (reference sequence). V dropped 3 bases and J dropped 3 bases, with 6 bases sitting between them. The length of the CDR3 is 12 residues. The CDR3 region is CASSSVKETQYF. For the CDR3, the DNA is TGTGCCAGCAGCTCAGTGAAAGAGACCCAGTACTTC. Full variable domain (missing parts from reference TRBV5-4 and TRBJ2-5): ETGVTQSPTHLIKTRGQQVTLRCSSQSGHNTVSWYQQALGQGPQFIFQYYREEENGRGNFPPRFSGLQFPNYSSELNVNALELDDSALYLCASSSVKETQYFGPGTRLLVL.

This clone was found once. V is TRBV4-3 and J is TRBJ1-2; D is possibly TRBD1 (5 bases). The CDR3 sequence is 17 residues long. The germline V gene encodes CDR1 LGHNA and CDR2 YSLEER. The V end was cut by 4 bases, the J end by 0 bases, with 18 bases between. The CDR3 region has the DNA TGCGCCAGCAGCCCGACCGTGACGACAGCGACTAACTATGGCTACACCTTC. Residues: CASSPTVTTATNYGYTF.

The J gene is TRBJ1-2, the V gene TRBV27; a weak D match, TRBD1 (6 bases). The V end was cut by 5 bases, the J end by 0 bases, with 10 bases between. The CDR3 runs 14 residues. The V gene's germline CDR1 is MNHEY and CDR2 SMNVEV (reference sequence). As DNA, the CDR3 is TGTGCCAGCAGTCCCAGGGGCACTAACTATGGCTACACCTTC. Its translation: CASSPRGTNYGYTF.

Comments on this clone: Other DNA sequences of this sample code for an identical CDR3. The chain is built from TRBV5-1 and TRBJ2-3, with 13 nucleotides matching TRBD2. Unmatched junction bases numbered 2, after V lost 1 base and J lost 3 bases. CDR1 and CDR2 (germline): SGHRS, YFSETQ. The CDR3 runs 16 residues. CDR3 DNA: TGCGCCAGCAGCTTGACTAGCGGGGGGGCGACAGATACGCAGTATTTT. It translates to CASSLTSGGATDTQYF.

This clone has only a few counts. This rearrangement joins TRBV7-3 to TRBJ1-2, with D possibly TRBD1 on 5 matching bases. The V end lost 0 bases, the J end lost 8 bases, and 16 bases lay between the germline ends. The CDR3 is 15 residues long. Germline CDR1 and CDR2: SGHTA and FQGTGA. CDR3: CASSLTLRGEEGYTF. CDR3 nucleotides: TGTGCCAGCAGCTTAACCTTGCGGGGGGAGGAAGGCTACACCTTC.

V and J are TRBV3-1 (or the pseudogene TRBV3-2) and TRBJ1-2; maybe TRBD1 (5 bases). Per germline, CDR1 LGHDT and CDR2 YNNKEL (reference sequence). This CDR3 spans 13 amino acids. V was clipped by 2 bases and J by 8 bases, with 12 bases between them. The DNA for the CDR3 is TGTGCCAGCAGCCAAAGGGGTCCGCAGGGCTACACCTTC. Its translation is CASSQRGPQGYTF.

The genes are TRBV11-2 and TRBJ2-7; possibly TRBD2 for D (6 bases). Looked up from germline, CDR1 is SGHAT and CDR2 is FQNNGV. The CDR3 covers 15 residues. V was pared by 3 bases and J by 3 bases, with 15 bases between. CDR3 loop: CASSFLAGSDYEQYF. CDR3 in DNA: TGTGCCAGCAGCTTTCTGGCGGGATCAGACTACGAGCAGTACTTC.

This clone was observed once. This chain uses TRBV7-2 with TRBJ2-3, with 9 bases aligning to TRBD2. V lost 5 bases and J lost 4; bases outside the gene matches: 7. The CDR3 is 15 residues long. Germline loops: CDR1 SGHTA, CDR2 FQGNSA. As DNA, the CDR3 is TGTGCCAGCAGCCCCACCGGGACTAGCCCAGATACGCAGTATTTT. Translating gives CASSPTGTSPDTQYF.

The chain recombines TRBV28 with TRBJ2-1; 15 bases fit TRBD2. Germline V gives CDR1 MDHEN, CDR2 SYDVKM. V dropped 6 bases and J dropped 3; count of bases not matched to a gene: 6. This CDR3 region has 17 residues. CDR3 sequence (DNA): TGTGCCAGCAGCGGACTAGCGGGAGGGTTTCACTACAATGAGCAGTTCTTC. Its translation: CASSGLAGGFHYNEQFF.

The chain carries TRBV4-2 and TRBJ1-4; 8 nucleotides line up with TRBD1. The germline V gene encodes CDR1 LGHNA and CDR2 YNFKEQ. CDR3 length: 15 residues. V was pared by 0 bases and J by 5 bases, with 2 bases of the junction left unmatched. CDR3 protein: CASSQDGTGNEKLFF. As DNA, the CDR3 is TGTGCCAGCAGCCAAGATGGGACAGGAAATGAAAAACTGTTTTTT.

This chain joins TRBV28 and TRBJ1-4, with 7 bases lining up with TRBD1. The CDR3 totals 14 residues. CDR1 and CDR2 (germline): MDHEN, SYDVKM. V lost 6 bases, J lost 7 bases, and 8 bases stayed unmatched. The CDR3 DNA sequence: TGTGCCAGCAGGCCAGGGGGGCGAGGTGAAAAACTGTTTTTT. This codes for CASRPGGRGEKLFF.

The V call is TRBV28, the J call TRBJ1-4; possibly TRBD1 for D (6 bases). The germline V and J ends were trimmed by 4 bases and 8 bases, with 14 bases remaining between them. The CDR3 sequence is 14 residues long. Per germline, CDR1 MDHEN and CDR2 SYDVKM. The CDR3 nucleotides are TGTGCCAGCAGTTCGCAGGGGAGAGGCGAAAAACTGTTTTTT. Its translation: CASSSQGRGEKLFF.

The J gene is TRBJ2-7, the V gene TRBV15; 8 bases line up with TRBD2. CDR1 LNHNV and CDR2 YYDKDF come from the germline V gene (reference sequence). With 1 base clipped from V and 9 bases from J, the junction kept 14 bases outside the gene matches. The CDR3 extends over 16 amino acids. In DNA form, the CDR3 reads TGTGCCACCAGCAGAGTGGTGGCTAGCGGGTGGAATGCGCAGTACTTC. This codes for CATSRVVASGWNAQYF.

This clone appeared a single time. The rearrangement joins TRBV5-1 to TRBJ1-6; 8 bases align to TRBD1. V was clipped by 0 bases and J by 10 bases; unmatched bases: 6. The CDR3 is 15 residues long. Germline loops: CDR1 SGHRS, CDR2 YFSETQ. The CDR3 region is CASSLGQTGVSPLHF. The CDR3 nucleotides are TGCGCCAGCAGCTTGGGGCAGACAGGGGTCTCACCCCTCCACTTT.

This rearrangement joins TRBV6-4 to TRBJ1-1, with D possibly being TRBD1 (6 bases). Looked up from germline, CDR1 is MRHNA and CDR2 is SNTAGT. Trimming left V 8 bases short and J 5 bases short, with 21 bases between. This CDR3 is 15 amino acids long. CDR3 loop: CASRIAQGSKTEAFF. In nucleotides, the CDR3 is TGTGCCAGCCGGATTGCACAGGGTTCTAAGACTGAAGCTTTCTTT.

This clone was recorded a few times. This chain joins TRBV11-2 and TRBJ1-3; D is uncertain. Trimming removed 5 bases from V and 4 bases from J, with 18 bases in between. The CDR3 length is 16 residues. Germline V gives CDR1 SGHAT, CDR2 FQNNGV. The DNA for the CDR3 is TGTGCCAGCAGCATACGGTCCGTGGCGCGGGGAAACACCATATATTTT. It codes for CASSIRSVARGNTIYF. The full variable domain, completed using reference TRBV11-2 and TRBJ1-3, is EAGVAQSPRYKIIEKRQSVAFWCNPISGHATLYWYQQILGQGPKLLIQFQNNGVVDDSQLPKDRFSAERLKGVDSTLKIQPAKLEDSAVYLCASSIRSVARGNTIYFGEGSWLTVV.